Shown below are 9 T cell receptor beta chains from a single sample sequenced in a study of OX40 agonist ivuxolimab in advanced cancers. Sequencing used immunoSEQ multiplex PCR; TCRdb keeps in-frame clones, though not all of them. The sample has tens of thousands of clones; roughly 90% are singletons. Material: CD4+ or CD8+ T cells sorted from blood, obtained in a trial of the OX40 agonist ivuxolimab. These receptor sequences come from an adult with an advanced solid tumor such as melanoma, head and neck, liver or kidney cancer.

The V call is TRBV10-3, the J call TRBJ2-7; D is possibly TRBD2 (5 bases). The germline gives CDR1 ENHRY, CDR2 SYGVKD. Trimming left V 4 bases short and J 4 bases short, with 14 bases between. The CDR3 has 14 residues. The CDR3 sequence is CAISAPAAGYEQYF. Here the CDR3 DNA reads TGTGCCATCAGTGCACCGGCGGCGGGTTACGAGCAGTACTTC.

The gene calls are TRBV5-1 and TRBJ2-2; D is possibly TRBD1 (6 bases). The CDR3 contains 14 residues. Germline CDR1 SGHRS, CDR2 YFSETQ. Trimming removed 0 bases at V and 4 bases at J, with 7 bases between. The CDR3 bases are TGCGCCAGCAGCTTGGACAGGGTCACCGGGGAGCTGTTTTTT. Protein: CASSLDRVTGELFF.

The chain links TRBV18 to TRBJ2-3; D not certain. CDR3 size: 15 residues. From germline, CDR1 is KGHSH and CDR2 LQKENI. Trimming cost V 2 bases and J 2 bases, with 11 bases left between them. The CDR3 DNA is TGTGCCAGCTCACCAACTCGCGGCCTCACAGATACGCAGTATTTT. Translation: CASSPTRGLTDTQYF. The entire variable domain, with the rest obtained from reference TRBV18 and TRBJ2-3, is as follows: NAGVMQNPRHLVRRRGQEARLRCSPMKGHSHVYWYRQLPEEGLKFMVYLQKENIIDESGMPKERFSAEFPKEGPSILRIQQVVRGDSAAYFCASSPTRGLTDTQYFGPGTRLTVL.

The chain is built from TRBV19 and TRBJ2-5; 11 positions match TRBD2. V was pared by 4 bases and J by 1 base, with 8 bases of the junction left unmatched. The CDR3 has 17 amino acids. Germline CDR1 and CDR2: LNHDA and SQIVND (reference sequence). CDR3 nucleotides: TGTGCCAGTAGTAAAGGGACTAGCGGAACTCTCCAAGAGACCCAGTACTTC. Encoded protein: CASSKGTSGTLQETQYF.

The chain carries TRBV19 and TRBJ2-1, with 10 bases aligning to TRBD2. Per germline, CDR1 LNHDA and CDR2 SQIVND (reference sequence). With V trimmed by 6 bases and J by 4 bases, 12 bases remained unmatched. The CDR3 has 17 amino acids. This chain's CDR3 is CASRRSTGLADYNEQFF. The DNA for the CDR3 is TGTGCCAGTAGGCGCTCCACTGGACTAGCGGATTACAATGAGCAGTTCTTC.

V usage is TRBV5-6 and J usage is TRBJ1-5; 7 bases fit TRBD1. The V gene end was trimmed by 4 bases and the J gene end by 4 bases; junction bases not matched to a gene: 8. Germline V gene lookup returns CDR1 SGHDT and CDR2 YYEEEE. The CDR3 spans 15 residues. CDR3 sequence (DNA): TGTGCCAGCAGCCCGGGACAGTCTAATAATCAGCCCCAGCATTTT. It yields the protein CASSPGQSNNQPQHF.

This clone appeared a single time. The rearrangement joins TRBV5-1 to TRBJ2-7; no clear D gene. Trimming took 0 bases from V and 0 from J, leaving 13 bases between them. CDR1 is SGHRS and CDR2 is YFSETQ in the germline V gene. CDR3 length: 16 residues. The DNA for the CDR3 is TGCGCCAGCAGCTTGGCCTTAGGGCAGTTCTCCTACGAGCAGTACTTC. Protein: CASSLALGQFSYEQYF.

This clone was detected only once. This chain uses TRBV10-3 with TRBJ1-6; 8 bases match TRBD1. Unmatched junction bases numbered 3, after V lost 1 base and J lost 7 bases. Germline CDR1 is ENHRY and CDR2 is SYGVKD. The CDR3 contains 15 residues. The CDR3 nucleotides are TGTGCCATCAGTGAGTTTGGACAGGGAAATTCACCCCTCCACTTT. Residues: CAISEFGQGNSPLHF.

In its sample, this clone was seen once. This chain uses TRBV6-1 with TRBJ2-5, with D possibly being TRBD1 or TRBD2 (6 bases each). The CDR3 extends over 14 amino acids. V lost 2 bases, J lost 5 bases, and 12 bases lay in between. Germline V gene sequence: CDR1 MNHNS, CDR2 SASEGT. CDR3 protein: CASSERGRGETQYF. The CDR3 DNA reads TGTGCCAGCAGTGAACGGGGGCGAGGGGAGACCCAGTACTTC.